One T cell receptor (beta chain) is described in this entry. It has no known antigen specificity. No base quality values were provided; no much bigger clone lies one nucleotide off. Peripheral blood CD8+ and CD4+ T cells from healthy donors, Susac syndrome patients and multiple sclerosis patients were profiled by high-throughput TCR beta sequencing. The Susac syndrome patients fulfilled recently defined diagnostic criteria for either definite or probable disease. Bulk CD8+ and CD4+ T cells were purified magnetically by negative isolation, whereas CD8+ TEMRA cells were enriched by FACS. Blood was drawn into EDTA tubes, processed within 24 hours, and PBMCs were isolated by density gradient centrifugation. PBMCs intended for TCR sequencing were cryopreserved in liquid nitrogen and were subsequently thawed in a 37 degrees C water bath. A purity of at least 90% was achieved for sorted or isolated CD4+, CD8+ and CD8+ TEMRA cells.

The source of the sample is a study of CD8 T cells in Susac syndrome (dated by TCRdb to the late 2010s). About the study as a whole: Of the Susac syndrome patients who were sequenced, eight or nine were in clinical remission while about six had clinically active disease. Repertoire sequencing was used to test whether CD8+ T cell activation and differentiation in Susac syndrome was antigen driven. At blood withdrawal, Susac syndrome patients were either therapy-naive, taking corticosteroids (in some cases with IVIg as well), or taking IVIg alone. Summary of the overall study and its limitations: The study acknowledged that relatively few individuals were included in the TCR sequencing and HLA analysis. In the CD4+ T cell repertoire of Susac syndrome patients, clonal expansion was not detected.

CDR1 SGHRS and CDR2 YFSETQ were looked up in the germline V gene. Deletion took 7 bases off V and 2 bases off J, with a span of 16 bases between the germline ends. The CDR3, cysteine through phenylalanine, is 15 amino acids long. Only the CDR3 DNA is retained, 45 bases long and in frame from the first base. RNA was extracted using the RNeasy kit, and about 0.45 to 1 ug of the RNA was reverse transcribed with random hexamers. The immunoSEQ multiplex PCR assay, covering 54 Vbeta and 13 Jbeta segments, was used to amplify TCR beta CDR3 regions. PCR amplification bias was corrected using a synthetic template baseline for primer optimization and computational correction. The original methods were these. Only productive sequences were kept, with reads annotated to V, D and J genes according to IMGT and analyzed in immunoSEQ Analyzer. To calculate clonality, Shannon entropy was normalized by log2 of the number of productive unique sequences and then subtracted from one. For each patient and control, public and private clones were evaluated within the 100 most prevalent clones. Clones were defined as Susac-specific when absent from the healthy and MS cohorts, from approximately 970 published viral clones and from other ImmuneACCESS disease sequences. TCRdb reprocessing: public reads trimmed at Q25 with fastp, clones called with MiXCR, in-frame beta chains kept. Rows are combined by CDR3 protein, so each entry shows the most common genes and DNA. None of the V and J calls come from the authors' own analysis; TCRdb made them. Within this sample are roughly 140,000 distinct CDR3 sequences, with approximately 95% of them counted one time only. In total, the top ten clones hold approximately 0.17% of the sample.

This clonotype was sampled from a human donor with Susac syndrome. The sequenced sample consisted of CD4+ T cells from PBMCs. Recombination linked TRBV5-1 to TRBJ1-5; no confident D gene assignment can be made. DNA sequence: TGCGCCAGCTCTAGTGAGGGAGCGGGCAATCAGCCCCAGCATTTT. Translated, this is CASSSEGAGNQPQHF.